The 3 T cell receptor beta chains given below trace back to one sample, sequenced in a study of blood T cell repertoires in COVID-19. The data were produced by immunoSEQ multiplex PCR, yet TCRdb's version contains in-frame clones alone and is incomplete. Of under 150,000 clones listed, around four fifths are singletons. Source material: PBMCs or T cells enriched from blood (not recorded which). The receptor source for this set is a man aged 35 to 55 with acute COVID-19.

The V and J genes are TRBV5-1 and TRBJ1-1, with 10 bases lining up with TRBD1. Looked up from germline, CDR1 is SGHRS and CDR2 is YFSETQ. V lost 3 bases, J lost 5 bases, and 4 bases stayed unmatched. CDR3 length equals 14 residues. CDR3 DNA: TGCGCCAGCAGCTCCGGGACAGGGGCTACTGAAGCTTTCTTT. This gives the protein CASSSGTGATEAFF.

This chain links TRBV7-9 with TRBJ2-1; D unclear. V shed 5 bases and J shed 3 bases, with 14 bases lying between them. Germline V gene data show CDR1 as SEHNR and CDR2 as FQNEAQ (reference sequence). The CDR3 has 15 amino acids. DNA of the CDR3: TGTGCCAGCAGCCATGGCAGCGACTTCTACAATGAGCAGTTCTTC. Its protein product is CASSHGSDFYNEQFF.

Here the CDR3 reads CASSSATEVLSYGYTF. In DNA form, the CDR3 reads TGTGCCAGCAGCTCCGCGACAGAGGTCCTCAGCTATGGCTACACCTTC. The rearrangement joins TRBV7-6 to TRBJ1-2, with D perhaps matching TRBD1 (5 bases). Germline CDR1 reads SGHVS; CDR2 reads FNYEAQ. Trimming stripped 4 bases from V and 4 bases from J, with 19 bases between. The CDR3 totals 16 residues.